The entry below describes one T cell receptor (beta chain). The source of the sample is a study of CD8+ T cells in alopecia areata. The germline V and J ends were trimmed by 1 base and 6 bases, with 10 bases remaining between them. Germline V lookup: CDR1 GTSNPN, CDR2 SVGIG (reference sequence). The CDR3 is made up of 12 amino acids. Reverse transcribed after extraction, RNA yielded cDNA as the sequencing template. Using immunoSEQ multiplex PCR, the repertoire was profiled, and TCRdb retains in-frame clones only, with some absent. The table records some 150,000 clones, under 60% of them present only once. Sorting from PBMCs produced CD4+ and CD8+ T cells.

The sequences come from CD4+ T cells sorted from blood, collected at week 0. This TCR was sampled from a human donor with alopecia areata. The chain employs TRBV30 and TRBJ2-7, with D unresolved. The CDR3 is CAWSGSGPEQYF. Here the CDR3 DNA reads TGTGCCTGGAGTGGGTCAGGCCCCGAGCAGTACTTC.